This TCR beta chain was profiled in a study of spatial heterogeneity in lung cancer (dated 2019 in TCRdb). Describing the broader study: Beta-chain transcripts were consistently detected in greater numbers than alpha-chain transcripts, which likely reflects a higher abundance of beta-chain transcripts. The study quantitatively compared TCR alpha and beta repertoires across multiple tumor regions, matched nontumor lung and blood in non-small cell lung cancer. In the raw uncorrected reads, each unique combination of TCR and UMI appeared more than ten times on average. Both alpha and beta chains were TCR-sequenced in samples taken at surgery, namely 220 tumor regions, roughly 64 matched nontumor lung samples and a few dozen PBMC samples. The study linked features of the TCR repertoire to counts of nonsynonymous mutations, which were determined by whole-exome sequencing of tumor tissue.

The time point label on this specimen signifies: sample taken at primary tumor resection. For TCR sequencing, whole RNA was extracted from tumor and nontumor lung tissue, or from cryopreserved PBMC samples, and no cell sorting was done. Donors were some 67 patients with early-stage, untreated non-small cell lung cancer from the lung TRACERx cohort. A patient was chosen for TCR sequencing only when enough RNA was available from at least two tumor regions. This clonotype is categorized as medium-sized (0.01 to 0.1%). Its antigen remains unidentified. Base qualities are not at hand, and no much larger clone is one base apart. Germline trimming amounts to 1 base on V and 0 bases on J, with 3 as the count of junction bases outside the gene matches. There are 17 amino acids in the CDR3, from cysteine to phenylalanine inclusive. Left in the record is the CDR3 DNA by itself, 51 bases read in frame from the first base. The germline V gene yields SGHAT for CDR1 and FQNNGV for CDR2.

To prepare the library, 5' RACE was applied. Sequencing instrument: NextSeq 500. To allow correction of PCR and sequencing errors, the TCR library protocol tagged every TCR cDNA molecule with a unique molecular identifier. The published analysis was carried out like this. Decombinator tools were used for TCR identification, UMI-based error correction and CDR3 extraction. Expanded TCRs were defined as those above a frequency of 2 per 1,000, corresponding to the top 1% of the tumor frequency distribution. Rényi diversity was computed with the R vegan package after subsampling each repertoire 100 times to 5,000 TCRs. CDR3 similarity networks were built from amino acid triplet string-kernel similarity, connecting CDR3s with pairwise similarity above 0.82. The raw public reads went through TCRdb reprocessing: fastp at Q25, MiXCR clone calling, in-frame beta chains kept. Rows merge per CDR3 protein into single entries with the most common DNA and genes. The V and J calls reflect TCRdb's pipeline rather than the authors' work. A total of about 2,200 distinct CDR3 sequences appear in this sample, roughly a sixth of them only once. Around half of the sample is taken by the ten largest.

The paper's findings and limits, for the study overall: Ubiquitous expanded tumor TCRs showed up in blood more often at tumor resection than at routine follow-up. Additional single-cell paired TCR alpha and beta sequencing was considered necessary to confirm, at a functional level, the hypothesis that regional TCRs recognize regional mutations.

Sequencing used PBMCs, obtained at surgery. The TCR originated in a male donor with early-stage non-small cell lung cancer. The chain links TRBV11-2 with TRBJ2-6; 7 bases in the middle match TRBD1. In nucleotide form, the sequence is TGTGCCAGCAGCTTAGGACAGGGATACTCTGGGGCCAACGTCCTGACTTTC. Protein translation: CASSLGQGYSGANVLTF.